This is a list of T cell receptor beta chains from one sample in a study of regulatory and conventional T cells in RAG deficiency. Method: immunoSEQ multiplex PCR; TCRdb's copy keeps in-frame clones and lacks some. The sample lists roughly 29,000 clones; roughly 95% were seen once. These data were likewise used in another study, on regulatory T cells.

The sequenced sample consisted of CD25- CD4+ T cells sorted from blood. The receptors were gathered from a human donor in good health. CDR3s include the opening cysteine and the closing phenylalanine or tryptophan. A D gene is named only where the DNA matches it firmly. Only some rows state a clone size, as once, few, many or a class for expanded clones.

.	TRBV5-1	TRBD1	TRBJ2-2	TGCGCCAGCAGTCGTACAGGGGACACCGGGGAGCTGTTTTTT	CASSRTGDTGELFF
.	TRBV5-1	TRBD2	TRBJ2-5	TGCGCCAGCAGCTCGGAATTGGGACTAGCGGGGGGGCACGAGACCCAGTACTTC	CASSSELGLAGGHETQYF
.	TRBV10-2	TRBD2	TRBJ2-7	TGCGCCAGCAGGTTTTCTAGCGGGGGGGGTTTCTCCTACGAGCAGTACTTC	CASRFSSGGGFSYEQYF
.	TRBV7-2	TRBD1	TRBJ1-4	TGTGCCAGCAGCTCTACCGGGACAGGGAGTGAAAAACTGTTTTTT	CASSSTGTGSEKLFF
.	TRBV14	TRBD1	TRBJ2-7	TGTGCCAGCAGCCGCCGCCCTCCTTGGACAGGGCCCTCCTACGAGCAGTACTTC	CASSRRPPWTGPSYEQYF
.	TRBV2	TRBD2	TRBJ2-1	TGTGCCAGCCGGACTAGCGGGGGGGATGAGCAGTTCTTC	CASRTSGGDEQFF
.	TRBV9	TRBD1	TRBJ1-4	TGTGCCAGCAGCTCGCGACAGGGGAGGGAAAAACTGTTTTTT	CASSSRQGREKLFF
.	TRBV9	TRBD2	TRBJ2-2	TGTGCCAGCAGCTTCCGAGCGGGGGGTGGCGGGGAGCTGTTTTTT	CASSFRAGGGGELFF
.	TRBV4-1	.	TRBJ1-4	TGCGCCAGCAGCCTTCGTACTACAACTAATGAAAAACTGTTTTTT	CASSLRTTTNEKLFF
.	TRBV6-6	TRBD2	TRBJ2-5	TGTGCCAGCAGTTACCCCACTAGCGGGGGAGAGACCCAGTACTTC	CASSYPTSGGETQYF
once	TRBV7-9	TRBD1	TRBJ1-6	TGTGCCAGCAGCCGAGGAGGACAGGGGAGGTATTCACCCCTCCACTTT	CASSRGGQGRYSPLHF
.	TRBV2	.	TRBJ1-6	TGTGCCAGGGGGGCAGGGAATTCACCCCTCCACTTT	CARGAGNSPLHF
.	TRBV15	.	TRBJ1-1	TGTGCCACCAGCAGAGCAAGACAGACAAACACTGAAGCTTTCTTT	CATSRARQTNTEAFF
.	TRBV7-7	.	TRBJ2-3	TGTGCCAGCAGCCCAACCACCTCCAGGCTAAGCACAGATACGCAGTATTTT	CASSPTTSRLSTDTQYF
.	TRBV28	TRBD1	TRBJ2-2	TGTGCCAGCGGGGGACAGGTAAACACCGGGGAGCTGTTTTTT	CASGGQVNTGELFF
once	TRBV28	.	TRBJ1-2	TGTGCCAGCAGTTTGCTTCTCGGCTATGGCTACACCTTC	CASSLLLGYGYTF
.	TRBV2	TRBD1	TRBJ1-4	TGTGCCAGCCAACAGGGGTGGATTGCAACTAATGAAAAACTGTTTTTT	CASQQGWIATNEKLFF
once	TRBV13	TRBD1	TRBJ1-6	TGTGCCAGCAGCCCGCGACAGGGGACTGATTCACCCCTCCACTTT	CASSPRQGTDSPLHF
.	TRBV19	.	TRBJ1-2	TGTGCCAGTATGAAGGAGCGGAGTTGGGTATATGGCTACACCTTC	CASMKERSWVYGYTF
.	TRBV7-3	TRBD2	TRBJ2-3	TGTGCCAGCAGCTTGAGGACTAGCGGGCCTCTAAGCACAGATACGCAGTATTTT	CASSLRTSGPLSTDTQYF
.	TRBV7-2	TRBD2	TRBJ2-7	TGTGCCAGCAGCTCGGGAGGGGGTCGCAAGGGGGAGCAGTACTTC	CASSSGGGRKGEQYF
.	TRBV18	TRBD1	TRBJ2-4	TGTGCCAGCTCACCGGACAGGTTCGAGGTCATTCAGTACTTC	CASSPDRFEVIQYF
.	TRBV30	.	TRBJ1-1	TGTGCCTGGGGAGCAGGGGTGGGTTACACTGAAGCTTTCTTT	CAWGAGVGYTEAFF